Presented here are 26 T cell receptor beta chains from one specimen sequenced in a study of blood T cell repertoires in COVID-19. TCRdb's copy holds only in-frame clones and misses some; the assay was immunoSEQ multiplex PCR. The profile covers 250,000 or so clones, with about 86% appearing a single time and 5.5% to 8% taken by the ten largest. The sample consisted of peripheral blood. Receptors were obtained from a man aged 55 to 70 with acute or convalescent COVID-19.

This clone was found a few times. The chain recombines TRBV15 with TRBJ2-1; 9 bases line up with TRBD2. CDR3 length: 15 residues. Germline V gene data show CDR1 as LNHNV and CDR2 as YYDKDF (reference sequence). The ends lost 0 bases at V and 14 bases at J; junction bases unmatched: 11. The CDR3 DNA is TGTGCCACCAGCAGAGATCAGCGGGAGGCGTCCGGAGAGTTCTTC. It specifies CATSRDQREASGEFF.

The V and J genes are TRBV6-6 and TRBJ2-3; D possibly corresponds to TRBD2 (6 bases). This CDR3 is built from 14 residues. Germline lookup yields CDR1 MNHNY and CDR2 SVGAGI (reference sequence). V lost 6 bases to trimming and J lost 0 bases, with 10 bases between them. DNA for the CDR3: TGTGCCAGCAGGTCAGCGGGCAGCACAGATACGCAGTATTTT. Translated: CASRSAGSTDTQYF.

CDR3 sequence: CASSAIGQLNYEQYF. The CDR3 nucleotides read TGTGCCAGCAGTGCCATAGGACAGCTAAATTACGAGCAGTACTTC. The V call is TRBV27, the J call TRBJ2-7; possibly TRBD1 for D (6 bases). The V end lost 5 bases, the J end lost 4 bases, and 18 bases lay between the germline ends. The CDR3 has 15 residues. Looked up from germline, CDR1 is MNHEY and CDR2 is SMNVEV (reference sequence).

The CDR3 DNA sequence: TGTGCCAGCAGCGGCAGGGGGACCTATAGCTCCTACGAGCAGTACTTC. This sequence encodes CASSGRGTYSSYEQYF. The V call is TRBV11-1, the J call TRBJ2-7, with 7 bases identical to TRBD1. This CDR3 is built from 16 residues. V was pared by 5 bases and J by 0 bases, with 10 bases of the junction left unmatched. Germline V gene data show CDR1 as SGHAT and CDR2 as FQDESV (reference sequence). The full variable domain, completed using reference TRBV11-1 and TRBJ2-7, is EAEVAQSPRYKITEKSQAVAFWCDPISGHATLYWYRQILGQGPELLVQFQDESVVDDSQLPKDRFSAERLKGVDSTLKIQPAELGDSAMYLCASSGRGTYSSYEQYFGPGTRLTVT.

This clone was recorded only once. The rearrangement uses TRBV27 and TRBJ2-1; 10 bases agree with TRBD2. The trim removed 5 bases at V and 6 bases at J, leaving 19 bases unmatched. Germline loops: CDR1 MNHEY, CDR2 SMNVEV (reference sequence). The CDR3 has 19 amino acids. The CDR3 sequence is CASSPLVERLAGAGNEQFF. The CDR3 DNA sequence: TGTGCCAGCAGTCCCCTCGTGGAGAGGCTAGCGGGAGCTGGCAATGAGCAGTTCTTC.

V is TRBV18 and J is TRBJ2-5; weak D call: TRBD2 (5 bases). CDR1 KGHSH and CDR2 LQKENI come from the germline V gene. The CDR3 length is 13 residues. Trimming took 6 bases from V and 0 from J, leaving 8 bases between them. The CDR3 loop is CASSTGNQETQYF. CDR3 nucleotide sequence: TGTGCCAGCTCGACGGGGAACCAAGAGACCCAGTACTTC.

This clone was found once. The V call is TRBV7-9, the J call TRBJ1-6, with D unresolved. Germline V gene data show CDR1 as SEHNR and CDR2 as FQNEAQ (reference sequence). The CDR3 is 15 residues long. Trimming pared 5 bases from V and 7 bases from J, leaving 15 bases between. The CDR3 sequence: CASSPRGARNSPLHF. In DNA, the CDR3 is TGTGCCAGCAGCCCCCGAGGCGCTAGGAATTCACCCCTCCACTTT.

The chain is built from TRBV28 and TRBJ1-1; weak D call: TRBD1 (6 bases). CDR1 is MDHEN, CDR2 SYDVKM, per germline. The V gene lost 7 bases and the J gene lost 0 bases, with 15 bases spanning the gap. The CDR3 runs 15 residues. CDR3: CASTASQGVNTEAFF. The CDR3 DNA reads TGTGCCAGCACCGCTTCACAGGGCGTGAACACTGAAGCTTTCTTT.

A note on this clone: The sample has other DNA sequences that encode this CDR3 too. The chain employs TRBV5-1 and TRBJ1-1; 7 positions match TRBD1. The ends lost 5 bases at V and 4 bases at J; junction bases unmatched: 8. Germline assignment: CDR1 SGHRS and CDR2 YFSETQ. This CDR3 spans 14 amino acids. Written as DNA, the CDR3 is TGCGCCAGCAGTCTGACAGGGTCGGGCACTGAAGCTTTCTTT. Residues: CASSLTGSGTEAFF.

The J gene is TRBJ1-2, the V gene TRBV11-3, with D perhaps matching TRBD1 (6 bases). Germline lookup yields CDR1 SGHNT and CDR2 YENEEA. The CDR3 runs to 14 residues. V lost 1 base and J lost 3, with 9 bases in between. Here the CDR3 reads CASSLGQADYGYTF. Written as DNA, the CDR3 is TGTGCCAGCAGCTTAGGACAGGCGGACTATGGCTACACCTTC.

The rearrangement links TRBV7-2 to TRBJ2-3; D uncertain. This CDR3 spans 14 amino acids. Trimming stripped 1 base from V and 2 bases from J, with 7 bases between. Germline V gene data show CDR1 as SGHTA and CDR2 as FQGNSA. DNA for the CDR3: TGTGCCAGCAGCTTAGTTGCGGACACAGATACGCAGTATTTT. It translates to CASSLVADTDTQYF.

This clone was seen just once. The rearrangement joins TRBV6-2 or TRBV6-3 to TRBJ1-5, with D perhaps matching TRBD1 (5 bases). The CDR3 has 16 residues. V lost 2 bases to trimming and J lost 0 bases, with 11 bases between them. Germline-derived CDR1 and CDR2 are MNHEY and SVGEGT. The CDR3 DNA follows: TGTGCCAGCAGTTACCCCGGGACTGGTAGCAATCAGCCCCAGCATTTT. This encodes CASSYPGTGSNQPQHF.

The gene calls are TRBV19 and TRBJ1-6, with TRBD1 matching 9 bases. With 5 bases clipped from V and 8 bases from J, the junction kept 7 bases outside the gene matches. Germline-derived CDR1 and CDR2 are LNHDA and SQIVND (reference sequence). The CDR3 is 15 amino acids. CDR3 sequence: CASSRTGGSYSPLHF. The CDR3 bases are TGTGCCAGTAGTCGAACAGGGGGCAGCTATTCACCCCTCCACTTT.

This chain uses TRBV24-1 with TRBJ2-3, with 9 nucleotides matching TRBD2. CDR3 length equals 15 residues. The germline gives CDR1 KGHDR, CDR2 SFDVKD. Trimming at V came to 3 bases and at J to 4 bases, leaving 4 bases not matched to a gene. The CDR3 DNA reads TGTGCCACCAGTGATCGGGTAGCGGGAGCAGATACGCAGTATTTT. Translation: CATSDRVAGADTQYF.

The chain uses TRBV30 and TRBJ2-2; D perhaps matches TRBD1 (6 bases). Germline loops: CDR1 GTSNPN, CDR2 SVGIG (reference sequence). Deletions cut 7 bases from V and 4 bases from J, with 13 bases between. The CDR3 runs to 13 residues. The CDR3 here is CAFRGYFTGELFF. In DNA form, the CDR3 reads TGTGCCTTCAGGGGTTACTTCACCGGGGAGCTGTTTTTT.

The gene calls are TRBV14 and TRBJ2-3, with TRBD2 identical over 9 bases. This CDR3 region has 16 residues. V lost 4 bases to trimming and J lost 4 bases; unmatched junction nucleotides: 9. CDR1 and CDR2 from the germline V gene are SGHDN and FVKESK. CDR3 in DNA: TGTGCCAGCAGCCGAAGAGGAGCGGGAGGAGCAGATACGCAGTATTTT. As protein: CASSRRGAGGADTQYF.

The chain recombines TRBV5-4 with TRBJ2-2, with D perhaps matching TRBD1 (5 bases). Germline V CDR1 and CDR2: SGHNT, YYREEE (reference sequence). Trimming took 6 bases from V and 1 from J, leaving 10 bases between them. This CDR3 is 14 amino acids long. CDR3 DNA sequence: TGTGCCAGCACCAAGACAGAGAACACCGGGGAGCTGTTTTTT. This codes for CASTKTENTGELFF.

The CDR3 loop is CASNRQTGNTIYF. The DNA of the CDR3 is TGTGCCAGTAACCGACAGACCGGAAACACCATATATTTT. The rearrangement links TRBV19 to TRBJ1-3; D is possibly TRBD1 (5 bases). The germline V gene has CDR1 LNHDA and CDR2 SQIVND (reference sequence). CDR3 length: 13 residues. V was pared by 7 bases and J by 4 bases, with 11 bases between. Using reference TRBV19 and TRBJ1-3 for the parts outside the CDR3, the full variable domain is DGGITQSPKYLFRKEGQNVTLSCEQNLNHDAMYWYRQDPGQGLRLIYYSQIVNDFQKGDIAEGYSVSREKKESFPLTVTSAQKNPTAFYLCASNRQTGNTIYFGEGSWLTVV.

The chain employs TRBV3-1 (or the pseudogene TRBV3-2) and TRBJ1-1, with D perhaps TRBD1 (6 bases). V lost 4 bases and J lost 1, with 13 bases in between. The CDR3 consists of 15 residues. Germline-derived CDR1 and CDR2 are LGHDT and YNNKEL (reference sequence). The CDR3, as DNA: TGTGCCAGCAGCCTCCGGGACACAAAGAACACTGAAGCTTTCTTT. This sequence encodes CASSLRDTKNTEAFF.

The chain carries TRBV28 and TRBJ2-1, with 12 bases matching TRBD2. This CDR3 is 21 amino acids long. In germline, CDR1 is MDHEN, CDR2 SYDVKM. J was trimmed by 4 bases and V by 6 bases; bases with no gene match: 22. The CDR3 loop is CASSPPERLAGEWALYNEQFF. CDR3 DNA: TGTGCCAGCAGCCCCCCTGAGCGACTAGCGGGAGAGTGGGCACTTTACAATGAGCAGTTCTTC.

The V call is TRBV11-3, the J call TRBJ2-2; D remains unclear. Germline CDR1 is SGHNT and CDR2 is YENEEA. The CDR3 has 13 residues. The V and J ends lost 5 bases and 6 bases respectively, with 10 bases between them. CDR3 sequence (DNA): TGTGCCAGCAGCCTTAGTACAGCCGGGGAGCTGTTTTTT. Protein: CASSLSTAGELFF.

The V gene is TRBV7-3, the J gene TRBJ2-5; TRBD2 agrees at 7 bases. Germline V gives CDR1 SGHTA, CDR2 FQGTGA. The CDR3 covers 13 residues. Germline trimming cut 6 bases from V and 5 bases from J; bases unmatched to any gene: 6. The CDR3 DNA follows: TGTGCCAGCAGTCGGGGGGAGACGGAGACCCAGTACTTC. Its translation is CASSRGETETQYF.

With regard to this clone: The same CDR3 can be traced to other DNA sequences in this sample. The CDR3 bases are TGTGCCAGCAGCTTGGACAGGCTGAATGAAAAACTGTTTTTT. Its protein product is CASSLDRLNEKLFF. The chain links TRBV5-6 to TRBJ1-4, with D possibly TRBD1 on 5 matching bases. Germline V gene data show CDR1 as SGHDT and CDR2 as YYEEEE. This CDR3 is built from 14 residues. V was shortened by 0 bases and J by 5 bases, with 8 bases between the two germline ends.

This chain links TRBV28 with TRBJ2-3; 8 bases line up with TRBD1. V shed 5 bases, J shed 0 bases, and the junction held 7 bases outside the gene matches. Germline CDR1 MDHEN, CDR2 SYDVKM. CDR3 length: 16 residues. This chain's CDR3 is CASSPRTGPSTDTQYF. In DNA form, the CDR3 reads TGTGCCAGCAGTCCCCGGACAGGGCCTAGCACAGATACGCAGTATTTT. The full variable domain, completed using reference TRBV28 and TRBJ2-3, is DVKVTQSSRYLVKRTGEKVFLECVQDMDHENMFWYRQDPGLGLRLIYFSYDVKMKEKGDIPEGYSVSREKKERFSLILESASTNQTSMYLCASSPRTGPSTDTQYFGPGTRLTVL.

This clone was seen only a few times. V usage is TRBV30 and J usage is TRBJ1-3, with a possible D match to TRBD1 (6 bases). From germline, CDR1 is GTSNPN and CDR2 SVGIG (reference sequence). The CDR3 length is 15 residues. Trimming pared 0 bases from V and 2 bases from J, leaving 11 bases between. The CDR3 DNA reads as TGTGCCTGGAGTGTACTGGGGGCAACTGGAAACACCATATATTTT. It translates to CAWSVLGATGNTIYF.

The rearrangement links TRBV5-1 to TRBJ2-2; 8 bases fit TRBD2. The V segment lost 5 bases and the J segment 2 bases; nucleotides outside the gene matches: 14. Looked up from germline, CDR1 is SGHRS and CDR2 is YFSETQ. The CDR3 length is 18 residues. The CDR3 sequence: CASSSKLAGGFNTGELFF. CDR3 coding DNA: TGCGCCAGCAGTAGTAAGCTGGCGGGAGGATTTAACACCGGGGAGCTGTTTTTT.